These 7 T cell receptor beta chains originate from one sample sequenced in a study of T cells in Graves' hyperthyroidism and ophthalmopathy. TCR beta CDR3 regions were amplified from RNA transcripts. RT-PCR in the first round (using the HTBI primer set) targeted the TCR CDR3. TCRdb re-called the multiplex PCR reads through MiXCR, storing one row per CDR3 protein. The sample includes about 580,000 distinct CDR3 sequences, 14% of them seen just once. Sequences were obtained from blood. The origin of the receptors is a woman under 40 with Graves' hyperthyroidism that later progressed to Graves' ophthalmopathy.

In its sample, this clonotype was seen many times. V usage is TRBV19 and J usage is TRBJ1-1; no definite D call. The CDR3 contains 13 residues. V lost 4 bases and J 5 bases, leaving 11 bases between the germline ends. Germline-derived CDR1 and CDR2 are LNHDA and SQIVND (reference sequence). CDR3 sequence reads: CASSRPGLTEAFF. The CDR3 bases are TGTGCCAGTAGTAGGCCGGGCCTAACTGAAGCTTTCTTT.

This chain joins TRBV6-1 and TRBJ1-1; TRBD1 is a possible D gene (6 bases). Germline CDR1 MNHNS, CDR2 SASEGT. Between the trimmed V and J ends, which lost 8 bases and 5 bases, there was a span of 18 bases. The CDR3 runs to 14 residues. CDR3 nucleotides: TGTGCCAGCCGGCACAGGGAGGGGGATACTGAAGCTTTCTTT. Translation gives CASRHREGDTEAFF.

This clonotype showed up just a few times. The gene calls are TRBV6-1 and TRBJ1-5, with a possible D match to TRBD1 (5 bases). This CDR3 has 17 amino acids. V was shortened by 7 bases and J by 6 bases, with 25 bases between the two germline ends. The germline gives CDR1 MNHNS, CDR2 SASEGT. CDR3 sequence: CASNKPVRGKRCQPQHF. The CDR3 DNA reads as TGTGCCAGCAACAAACCCGTTAGGGGTAAGAGGTGTCAGCCCCAGCATTTT.

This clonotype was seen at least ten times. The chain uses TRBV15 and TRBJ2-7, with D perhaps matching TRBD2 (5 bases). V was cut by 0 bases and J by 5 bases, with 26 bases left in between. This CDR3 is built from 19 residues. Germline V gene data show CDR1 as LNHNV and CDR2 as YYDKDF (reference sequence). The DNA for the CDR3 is TGTGCCACCAGCAGAGATATCGCACCGAGCGAGGGTACGCTTCACGAGCAGTACTTC. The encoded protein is CATSRDIAPSEGTLHEQYF. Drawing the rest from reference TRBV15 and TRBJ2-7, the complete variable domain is DAMVIQNPRYQVTQFGKPVTLSCSQTLNHNVMYWYQQKSSQAPKLLFHYYDKDFNNEADTPDNFQSRRPNTSFCFLDIRSPGLGDTAMYLCATSRDIAPSEGTLHEQYFGPGTRLTVT.

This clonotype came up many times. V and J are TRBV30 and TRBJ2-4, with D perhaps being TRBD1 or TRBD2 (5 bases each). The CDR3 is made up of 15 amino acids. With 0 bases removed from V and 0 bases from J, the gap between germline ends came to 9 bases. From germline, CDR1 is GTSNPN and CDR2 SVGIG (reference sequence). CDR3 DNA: TGTGCCTGGAGTGTAGGGACCTTAGCCAAAAACATTCAGTACTTC. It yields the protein CAWSVGTLAKNIQYF.

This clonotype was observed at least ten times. The CDR3 spells CASSPGQGGGYTF. DNA of the CDR3: TGTGCCAGCAGCCCTGGACAGGGAGGTGGCTACACCTTC. The chain combines TRBV7-2 with TRBJ1-2; 8 positions match TRBD1. This CDR3 is 13 amino acids long. In germline, CDR1 is SGHTA, CDR2 FQGNSA. With V trimmed by 5 bases and J by 7 bases, 6 bases remained unmatched.

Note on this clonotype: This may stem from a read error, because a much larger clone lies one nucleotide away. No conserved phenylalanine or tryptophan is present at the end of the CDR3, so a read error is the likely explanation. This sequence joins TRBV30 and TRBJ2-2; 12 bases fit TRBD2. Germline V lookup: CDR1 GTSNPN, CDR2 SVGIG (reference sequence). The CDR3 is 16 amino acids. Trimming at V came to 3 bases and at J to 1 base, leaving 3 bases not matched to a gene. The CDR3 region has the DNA TGTGCCTGGAGCCAGGGACTAGCGGGGAACACCGGGGAGCTGTTTTCT. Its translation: CAWSQGLAGNTGELFS.